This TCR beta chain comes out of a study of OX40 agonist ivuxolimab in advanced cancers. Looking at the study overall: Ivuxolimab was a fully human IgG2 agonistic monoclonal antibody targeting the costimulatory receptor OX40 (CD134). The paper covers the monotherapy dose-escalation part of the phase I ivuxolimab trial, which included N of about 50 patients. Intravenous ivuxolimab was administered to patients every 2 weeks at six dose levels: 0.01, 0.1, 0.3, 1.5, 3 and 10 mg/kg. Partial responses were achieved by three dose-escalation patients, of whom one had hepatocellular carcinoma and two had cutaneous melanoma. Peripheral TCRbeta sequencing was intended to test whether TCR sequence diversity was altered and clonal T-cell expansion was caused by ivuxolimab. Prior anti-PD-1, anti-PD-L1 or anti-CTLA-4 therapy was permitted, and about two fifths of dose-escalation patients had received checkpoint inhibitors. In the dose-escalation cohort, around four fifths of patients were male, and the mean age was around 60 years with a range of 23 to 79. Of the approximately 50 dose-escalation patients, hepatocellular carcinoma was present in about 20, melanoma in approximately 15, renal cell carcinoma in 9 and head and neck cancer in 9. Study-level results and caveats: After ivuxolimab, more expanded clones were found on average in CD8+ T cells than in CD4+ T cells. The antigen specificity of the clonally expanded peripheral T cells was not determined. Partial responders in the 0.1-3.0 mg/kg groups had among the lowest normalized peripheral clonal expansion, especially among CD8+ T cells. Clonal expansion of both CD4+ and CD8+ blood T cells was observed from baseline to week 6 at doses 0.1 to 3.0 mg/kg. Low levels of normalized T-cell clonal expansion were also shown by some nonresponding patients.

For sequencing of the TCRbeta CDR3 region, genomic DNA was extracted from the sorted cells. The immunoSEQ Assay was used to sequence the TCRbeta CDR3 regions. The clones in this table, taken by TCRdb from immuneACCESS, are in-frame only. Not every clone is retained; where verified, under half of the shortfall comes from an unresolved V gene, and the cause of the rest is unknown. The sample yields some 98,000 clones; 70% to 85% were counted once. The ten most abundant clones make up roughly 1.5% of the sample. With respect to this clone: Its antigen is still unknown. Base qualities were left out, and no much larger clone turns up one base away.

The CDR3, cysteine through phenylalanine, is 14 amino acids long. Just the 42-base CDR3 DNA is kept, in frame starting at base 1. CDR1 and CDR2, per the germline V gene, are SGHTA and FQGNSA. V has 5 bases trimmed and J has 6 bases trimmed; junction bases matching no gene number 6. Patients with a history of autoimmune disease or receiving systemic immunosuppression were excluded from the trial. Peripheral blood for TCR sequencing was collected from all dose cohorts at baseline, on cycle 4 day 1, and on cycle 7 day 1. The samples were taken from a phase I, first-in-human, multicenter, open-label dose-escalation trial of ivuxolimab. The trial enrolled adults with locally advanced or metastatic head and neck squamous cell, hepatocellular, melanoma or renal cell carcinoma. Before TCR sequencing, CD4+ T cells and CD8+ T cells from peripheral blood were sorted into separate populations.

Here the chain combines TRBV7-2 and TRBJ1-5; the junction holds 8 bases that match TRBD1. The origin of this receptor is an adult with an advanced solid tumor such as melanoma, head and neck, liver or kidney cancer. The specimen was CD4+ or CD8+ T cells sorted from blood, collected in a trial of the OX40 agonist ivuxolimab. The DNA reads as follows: TGTGCCAGCAGCGCATGGACAGGGTTTCAGCCCCAGCATTTT. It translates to CASSAWTGFQPQHF.